This T cell receptor (beta chain) was identified during a study of blood T cell repertoires in COVID-19. Study information: Italy, Spain and the United States were the sources of the convalescent and acute COVID-19 samples.

The ends were cut back, 7 bases at V and 5 bases at J, with 17 bases in the middle. Germline CDR1 reads LNHDA; CDR2 reads SQIVND (reference sequence). The CDR3 is 14 residues long. Repertoires were generated with immunoSEQ multiplex PCR, while TCRdb's copy carries only in-frame clones and drops some. The sample includes tens of thousands of clones, 65% to 85% of them seen just once. Sequences were obtained from peripheral blood. The source is a middle-aged man with acute or convalescent COVID-19. The V and J genes are TRBV19 and TRBJ1-1; D is unclear. The CDR3 here is CASTGVGTLTEAFF. The CDR3 DNA sequence: TGTGCCAGTACCGGAGTGGGTACGTTGACTGAAGCTTTCTTT.